The rows below give T cell receptor beta chains drawn from one sample of a study of cytomegalovirus exposure and HLA in healthy donors. Some clones are missing from TCRdb's copy, which holds only in-frame ones; the method was immunoSEQ multiplex PCR. This table holds approximately 100,000 clones, approximately 77% found once. Material for sequencing was PBMCs. All receptors derive from a male donor in good health and CMV-seropositive. Both conserved end residues are part of each CDR3. The D gene is left open where the match is weak. For some rows the clone size is stated as once, few or many, or as a class when expanded; others skip it.

clone_size,j_call,v_call,d_call,cdr3_aa,cdr3_nt
NA,TRBJ1-5,TRBV4-3,NA,CASSRDGRGGQPQHF,TGCGCCAGCAGCCGAGACGGGAGGGGCGGTCAGCCCCAGCATTTT
NA,TRBJ1-2,TRBV30,NA,CAWSPLHTGSGYTF,TGTGCCTGGAGCCCCCTACACACAGGGTCTGGCTACACCTTC
few,TRBJ2-7,TRBV6-4,TRBD2,CASSDPGGRSYEQYF,TGTGCCAGCAGTGATCCGGGGGGGCGTTCCTACGAGCAGTACTTC
NA,TRBJ2-1,TRBV4-1,NA,CASSPPFLARNEQFF,TGCGCCAGCAGCCCACCGTTCTTAGCAAGGAATGAGCAGTTCTTC
NA,TRBJ2-3,TRBV4-1,TRBD2,CASSQDRAGAQYF,TGCGCCAGCAGCCAAGATCGGGCGGGGGCGCAGTATTTT
once,TRBJ2-1,TRBV6-1,TRBD2,CASSEGLAGFNEQFF,TGTGCCAGCAGTGAGGGACTAGCGGGGTTCAATGAGCAGTTCTTC
NA,TRBJ1-1,TRBV27,NA,CATNIPMGAKTEAFF,TGTGCCACCAACATTCCCATGGGGGCCAAAACTGAAGCTTTCTTT
few,TRBJ2-7,TRBV5-4,TRBD1,CASSDARDRGYEQYF,TGTGCCAGCAGCGACGCCCGGGACAGGGGCTACGAGCAGTACTTC
NA,TRBJ2-7,TRBV2,NA,CASSELSQPNIQMGADEQYF,TGTGCCAGCAGTGAATTATCCCAGCCCAATATACAGATGGGGGCGGACGAGCAGTACTTC
few,TRBJ1-6,TRBV9,NA,CASSETETDRNSPLHF,TGTGCCAGCAGCGAAACAGAAACTGACAGGAATTCACCCCTCCACTTT
NA,TRBJ1-4,TRBV19,NA,CASSQEGQNNEKLFF,TGTGCCAGTAGCCAGGAGGGGCAGAATAATGAAAAACTGTTTTTT
NA,TRBJ2-1,TRBV29-1,NA,CSVVTGFNEQFF,TGCAGCGTTGTTACAGGTTTCAATGAGCAGTTCTTC
NA,TRBJ1-1,TRBV29-1,TRBD1,CSGGTGGRTEAFF,TGCAGCGGGGGAACAGGGGGTCGAACTGAAGCTTTCTTT
NA,TRBJ2-2,TRBV5-1,TRBD1,CASSLMGQGSGTGELFF,TGCGCCAGCAGCTTGATGGGACAGGGGAGTGGGACCGGGGAGCTGTTTTTT
NA,TRBJ2-1,TRBV7-2,NA,CASSLVTRGNEQFF,TGTGCCAGCAGCTTAGTTACACGGGGCAATGAGCAGTTCTTC
once,TRBJ2-3,TRBV13,TRBD2,CASSLGLAGGTQCF,TGTGCCAGCAGCCTCGGACTAGCGGGGGGTACGCAGTGTTTT
NA,TRBJ1-6,TRBV27,TRBD1,CASSTPGGLALLHF,TGTGCCAGCAGTACCCCAGGGGGCCTTGCCCTTCTCCACTTT
NA,TRBJ2-5,TRBV5-6,TRBD1,CASSGTGVQGETQYF,TGTGCCAGCAGCGGTACAGGGGTTCAGGGGGAGACCCAGTACTTC
NA,TRBJ2-2,TRBV6-5,TRBD1,CASSWDRNTGELFF,TGTGCCAGCAGTTGGGACAGGAACACCGGGGAGCTGTTTTTT
NA,TRBJ2-3,TRBV19,NA,CASSIVADTQYF,TGTGCCAGTAGTATCGTTGCAGATACGCAGTATTTT
many,TRBJ2-7,TRBV30,NA,CAWSVLLGDEQYF,TGTGCCTGGAGTGTACTACTGGGAGACGAGCAGTACTTC
NA,TRBJ1-1,TRBV15,NA,CATSSREGFESQRTEAFF,TGTGCCACCAGCAGCCGGGAAGGGTTTGAATCCCAGAGGACTGAAGCTTTCTTT
few,TRBJ2-1,TRBV11-3,TRBD1,CASSRQGDLDEQFF,TGTGCCAGCAGCCGACAGGGGGATTTGGATGAGCAGTTCTTC
NA,TRBJ2-3,TRBV10-1,TRBD2,CASSDYSRGAQYF,TGCGCCAGCAGTGACTATTCCCGGGGGGCGCAGTATTTT
NA,TRBJ2-2,TRBV11-2,NA,CASRPGPNTGELFF,TGTGCCAGCAGGCCAGGCCCGAACACCGGGGAGCTGTTTTTT
NA,TRBJ2-7,TRBV5-4,TRBD1,CASSSAGTGPSYEQYF,TGTGCCAGCAGCAGCGCCGGGACAGGGCCTTCCTACGAGCAGTACTTC
NA,TRBJ1-2,TRBV7-2,TRBD1,CASSLAVGTAYGYTF,TGTGCCAGCAGCTTAGCCGTCGGGACAGCCTATGGCTACACCTTC
few,TRBJ1-4,TRBV6-6,TRBD1,CASSYSPGTGGEKLFF,TGTGCCAGCAGTTACTCTCCCGGGACAGGGGGTGAAAAACTGTTTTTT
NA,TRBJ1-3,TRBV4-3,NA,CASSPLLASSGNTIYF,TGCGCCAGCAGCCCCTTATTAGCAAGCTCTGGAAACACCATATATTTT
NA,TRBJ1-4,TRBV7-2,NA,CASSTDFFNEKLFF,TGTGCCAGCAGCACGGACTTCTTTAATGAAAAACTGTTTTTT
NA,TRBJ2-2,TRBV5-6,NA,CASSYPIAVGDTGELFF,TGTGCCAGCAGCTATCCTATAGCGGTTGGGGACACCGGGGAGCTGTTTTTT
medium-sized,TRBJ2-3,TRBV6-1,TRBD2,CASSGAAGGTDTQYF,TGTGCCAGCAGTGGAGCAGCGGGGGGCACAGATACGCAGTATTTT
NA,TRBJ1-6,TRBV6-4,NA,CASSTGHDNSPLHF,TGTGCCAGCAGTACGGGACACGATAATTCACCCCTCCACTTT
few,TRBJ2-1,TRBV10-3,TRBD2,CAISGWGLAGNNEQFF,TGTGCCATCTCGGGGTGGGGGCTAGCGGGGAACAATGAGCAGTTCTTC
NA,TRBJ2-7,TRBV7-2,NA,CASSAGQSSYEQYF,TGTGCCAGCAGCGCGGGACAGAGCTCCTACGAGCAGTACTTC